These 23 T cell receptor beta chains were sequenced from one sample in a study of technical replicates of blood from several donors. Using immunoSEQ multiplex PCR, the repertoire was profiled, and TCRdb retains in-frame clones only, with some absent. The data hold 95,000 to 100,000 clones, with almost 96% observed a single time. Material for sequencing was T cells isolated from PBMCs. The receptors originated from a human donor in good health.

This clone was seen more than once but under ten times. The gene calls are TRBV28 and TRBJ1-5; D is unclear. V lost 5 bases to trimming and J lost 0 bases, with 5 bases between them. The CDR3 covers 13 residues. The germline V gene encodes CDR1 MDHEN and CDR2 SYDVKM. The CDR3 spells CASSIRSNQPQHF. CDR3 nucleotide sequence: TGTGCCAGCAGTATCCGTAGCAATCAGCCCCAGCATTTT.

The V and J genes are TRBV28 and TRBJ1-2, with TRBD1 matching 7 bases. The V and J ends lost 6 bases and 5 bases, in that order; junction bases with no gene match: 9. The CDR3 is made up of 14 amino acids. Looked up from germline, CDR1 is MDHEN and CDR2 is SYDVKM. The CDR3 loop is CASREHRGSYGYTF. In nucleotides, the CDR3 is TGTGCCAGCAGGGAACACAGGGGTTCTTATGGCTACACCTTC.

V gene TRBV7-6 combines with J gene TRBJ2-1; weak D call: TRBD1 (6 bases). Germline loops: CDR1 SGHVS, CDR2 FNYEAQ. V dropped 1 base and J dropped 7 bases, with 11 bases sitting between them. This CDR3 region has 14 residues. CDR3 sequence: CASSLGGPGNEQFF. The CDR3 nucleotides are TGTGCCAGCAGCTTAGGGGGGCCTGGAAATGAGCAGTTCTTC.

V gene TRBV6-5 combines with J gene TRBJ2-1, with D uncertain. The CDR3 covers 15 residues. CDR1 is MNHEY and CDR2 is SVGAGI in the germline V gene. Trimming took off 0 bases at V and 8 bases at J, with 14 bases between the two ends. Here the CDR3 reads CASSYSNVALDEQFF. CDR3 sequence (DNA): TGTGCCAGCAGTTACTCGAATGTCGCGTTAGATGAGCAGTTCTTC.

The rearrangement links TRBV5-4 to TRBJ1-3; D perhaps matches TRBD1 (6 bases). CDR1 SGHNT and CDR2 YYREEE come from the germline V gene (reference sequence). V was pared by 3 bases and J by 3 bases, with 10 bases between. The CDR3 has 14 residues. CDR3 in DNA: TGTGCCAGCAGCTCCTACAGGGATGGAAACACCATATATTTT. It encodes CASSSYRDGNTIYF.

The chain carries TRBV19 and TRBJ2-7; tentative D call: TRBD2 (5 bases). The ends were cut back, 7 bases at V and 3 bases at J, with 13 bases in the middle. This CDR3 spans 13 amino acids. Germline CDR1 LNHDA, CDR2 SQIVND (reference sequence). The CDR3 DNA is TGTGCCAGTACTAGCTCCCACGGCTACGAGCAGTACTTC. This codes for CASTSSHGYEQYF. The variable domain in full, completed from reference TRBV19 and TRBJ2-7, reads DGGITQSPKYLFRKEGQNVTLSCEQNLNHDAMYWYRQDPGQGLRLIYYSQIVNDFQKGDIAEGYSVSREKKESFPLTVTSAQKNPTAFYLCASTSSHGYEQYFGPGTRLTVT.

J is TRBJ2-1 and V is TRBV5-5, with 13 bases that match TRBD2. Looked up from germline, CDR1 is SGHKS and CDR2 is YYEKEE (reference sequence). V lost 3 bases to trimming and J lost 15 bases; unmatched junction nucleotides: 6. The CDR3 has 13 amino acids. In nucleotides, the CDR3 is TGTGCCAGCAGCTACACTAGCGGGAGGGCCCTGTTCTTC. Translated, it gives CASSYTSGRALFF.

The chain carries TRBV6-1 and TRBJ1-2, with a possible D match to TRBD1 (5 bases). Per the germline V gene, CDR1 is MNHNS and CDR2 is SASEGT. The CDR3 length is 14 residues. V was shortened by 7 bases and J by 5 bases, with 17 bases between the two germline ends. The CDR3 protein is CASTASGGSYGYTF. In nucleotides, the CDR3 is TGTGCCAGCACAGCCTCCGGGGGTAGTTATGGCTACACCTTC.

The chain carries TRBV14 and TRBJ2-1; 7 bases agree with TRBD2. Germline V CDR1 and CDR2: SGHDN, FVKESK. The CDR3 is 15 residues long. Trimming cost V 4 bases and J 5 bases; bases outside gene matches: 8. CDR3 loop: CASSLRAGFHNEQFF. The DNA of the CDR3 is TGTGCCAGCAGCCTAAGAGCGGGATTCCACAATGAGCAGTTCTTC.

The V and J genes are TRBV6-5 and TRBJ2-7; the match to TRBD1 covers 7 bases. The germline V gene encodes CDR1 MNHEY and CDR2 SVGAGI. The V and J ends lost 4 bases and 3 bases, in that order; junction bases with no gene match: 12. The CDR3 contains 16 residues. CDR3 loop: CASSSPAGTAHYEQYF. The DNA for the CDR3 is TGTGCCAGCAGTTCCCCGGCCGGGACAGCTCACTACGAGCAGTACTTC.

This CDR3 reads CASSPTLGDGNTIYF. CDR3 coding DNA: TGTGCCAGCAGCCCCACCCTGGGAGATGGAAACACCATATATTTT. The chain combines TRBV11-3 with TRBJ1-3; D ambiguous. This CDR3 has 15 amino acids. Trimming pared 5 bases from V and 3 bases from J, leaving 14 bases between. Germline V lookup: CDR1 SGHNT, CDR2 YENEEA.

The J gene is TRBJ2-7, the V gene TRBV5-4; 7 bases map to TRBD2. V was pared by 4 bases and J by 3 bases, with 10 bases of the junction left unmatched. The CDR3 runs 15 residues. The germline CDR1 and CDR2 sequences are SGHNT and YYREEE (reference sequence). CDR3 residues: CASSLGGGPNYEQYF. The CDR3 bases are TGTGCCAGCAGCCTGGGGGGAGGGCCTAACTACGAGCAGTACTTC.

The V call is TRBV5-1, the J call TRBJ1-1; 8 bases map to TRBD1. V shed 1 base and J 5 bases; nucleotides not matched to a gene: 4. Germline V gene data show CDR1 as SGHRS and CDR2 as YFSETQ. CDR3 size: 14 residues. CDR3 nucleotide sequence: TGCGCCAGCAGCTTGACAGGGGGATGGACTGAAGCTTTCTTT. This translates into CASSLTGGWTEAFF.

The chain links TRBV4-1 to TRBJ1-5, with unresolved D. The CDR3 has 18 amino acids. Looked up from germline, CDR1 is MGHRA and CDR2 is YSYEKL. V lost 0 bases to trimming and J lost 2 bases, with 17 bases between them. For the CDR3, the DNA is TGCGCCAGCAGCCAAGATCTAATCATCGGGGTTGGCAATCAGCCCCAGCATTTT. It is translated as CASSQDLIIGVGNQPQHF.

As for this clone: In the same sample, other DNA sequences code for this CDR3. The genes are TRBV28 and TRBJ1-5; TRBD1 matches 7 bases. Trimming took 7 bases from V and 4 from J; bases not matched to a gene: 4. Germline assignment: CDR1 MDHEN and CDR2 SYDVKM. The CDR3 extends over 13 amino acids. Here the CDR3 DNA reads TGTGCCAGCACGGGCAGGGGGAATCAGCCCCAGCATTTT. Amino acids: CASTGRGNQPQHF.

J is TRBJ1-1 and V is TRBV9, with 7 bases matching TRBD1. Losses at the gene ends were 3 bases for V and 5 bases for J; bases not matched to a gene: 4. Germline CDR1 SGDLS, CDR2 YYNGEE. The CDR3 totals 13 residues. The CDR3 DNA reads TGTGCCAGCAGCGGACCACAGGGGACTGAAGCTTTCTTT. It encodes CASSGPQGTEAFF.

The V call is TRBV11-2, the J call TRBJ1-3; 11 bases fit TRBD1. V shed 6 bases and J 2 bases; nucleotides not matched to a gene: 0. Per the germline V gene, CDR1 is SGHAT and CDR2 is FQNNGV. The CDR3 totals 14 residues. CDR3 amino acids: CASRDRGPGNTIYF. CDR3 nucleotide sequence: TGTGCCAGCAGGGACAGGGGGCCTGGAAACACCATATATTTT.

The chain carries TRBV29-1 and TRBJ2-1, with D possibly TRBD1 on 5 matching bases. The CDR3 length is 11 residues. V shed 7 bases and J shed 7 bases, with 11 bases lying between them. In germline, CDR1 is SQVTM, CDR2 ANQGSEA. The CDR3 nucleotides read TGCAGCGGGCTCGCAGGGAATGAGCAGTTCTTC. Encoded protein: CSGLAGNEQFF.

Written as DNA, the CDR3 is TGTGCCAGCACCCTCAGCGGGGCGGATGAGCAGTTCTTC. This encodes CASTLSGADEQFF. This chain uses TRBV9 with TRBJ2-1; 7 bases align to TRBD2. This CDR3 has 13 amino acids. The V gene end was trimmed by 6 bases and the J gene end by 8 bases; junction bases not matched to a gene: 8. Germline V gives CDR1 SGDLS, CDR2 YYNGEE.

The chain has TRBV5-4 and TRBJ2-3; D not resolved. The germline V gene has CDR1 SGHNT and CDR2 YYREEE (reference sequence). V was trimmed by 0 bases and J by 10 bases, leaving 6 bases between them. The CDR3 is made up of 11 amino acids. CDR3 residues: CASSLAFAQYF. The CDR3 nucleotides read TGTGCCAGCAGCTTGGCGTTTGCGCAGTATTTT.

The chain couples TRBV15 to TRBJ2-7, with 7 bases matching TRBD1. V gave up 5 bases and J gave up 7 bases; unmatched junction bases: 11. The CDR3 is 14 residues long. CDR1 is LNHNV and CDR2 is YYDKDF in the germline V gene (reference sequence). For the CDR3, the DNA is TGTGCCACCAGCCCCGGACAGGTGATGAGAGAGCAGTACTTC. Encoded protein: CATSPGQVMREQYF.

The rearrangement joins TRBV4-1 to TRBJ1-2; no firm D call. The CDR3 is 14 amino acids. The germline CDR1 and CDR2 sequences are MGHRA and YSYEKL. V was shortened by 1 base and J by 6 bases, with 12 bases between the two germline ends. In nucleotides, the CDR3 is TGCGCCAGCAGCCAAGTAGACAAACCTGATGGCTACACCTTC. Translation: CASSQVDKPDGYTF.

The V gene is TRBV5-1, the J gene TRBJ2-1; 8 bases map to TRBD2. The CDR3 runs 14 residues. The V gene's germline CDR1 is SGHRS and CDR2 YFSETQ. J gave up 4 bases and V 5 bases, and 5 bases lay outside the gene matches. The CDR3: CASRERGTYNEQFF. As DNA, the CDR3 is TGCGCCAGCAGGGAGCGGGGGACATACAATGAGCAGTTCTTC. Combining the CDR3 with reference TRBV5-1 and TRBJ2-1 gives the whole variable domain KAGVTQTPRYLIKTRGQQVTLSCSPISGHRSVSWYQQTPGQGLQFLFEYFSETQRNKGNFPGRFSGRQFSNSRSEMNVSTLELGDSALYLCASRERGTYNEQFFGPGTRLTVL.